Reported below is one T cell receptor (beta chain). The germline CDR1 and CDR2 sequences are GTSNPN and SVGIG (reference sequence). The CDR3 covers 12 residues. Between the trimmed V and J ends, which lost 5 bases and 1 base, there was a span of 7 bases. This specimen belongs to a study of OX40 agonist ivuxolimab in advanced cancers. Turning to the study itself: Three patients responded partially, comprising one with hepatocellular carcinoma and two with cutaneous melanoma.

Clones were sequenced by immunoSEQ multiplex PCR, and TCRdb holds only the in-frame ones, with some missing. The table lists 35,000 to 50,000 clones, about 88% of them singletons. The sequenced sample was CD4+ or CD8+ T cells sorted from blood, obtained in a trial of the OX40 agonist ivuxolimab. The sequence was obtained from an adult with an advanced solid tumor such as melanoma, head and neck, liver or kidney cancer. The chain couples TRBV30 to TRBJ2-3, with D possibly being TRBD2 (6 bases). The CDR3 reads CAWGGGTDTQYF. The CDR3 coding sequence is TGTGCCTGGGGAGGGGGCACAGATACGCAGTATTTT.